Sequencing of this TCR beta chain was carried out in a study of human T cells and chemical hapten exposure. Treatment described: therapeutic diphenylcyclopropenone sensitization with weekly scalp DPC. The length of the CDR3 is 14 residues. Germline V gives CDR1 GTSNPN, CDR2 SVGIG (reference sequence). V was clipped by 2 bases and J by 1 base, with 8 bases between them. The study used a library that attached unique molecular identifiers to individual cDNA molecules. TCRdb itself ran the reads through MiXCR, one entry per CDR3 protein. The sample records some 500 distinct CDR3 sequences, approximately 65% being singletons.

The V call is TRBV30, the J call TRBJ2-2; D gene ambiguous. This clonotype was obtained from an adult with alopecia areata. Some clones in this sample may be carry-over from other donors' samples. This table probably holds off-target reads from a library built for another chain. The sample consisted of whole blood, taken before DPC sensitization or 2, 6, or about 24 weeks after (not recorded which). This chain's CDR3 is CAWSPLLNTGELFF. The CDR3 nucleotides read TGTGCCTGGAGTCCCCTCTTGAACACCGGGGAGCTGTTTTTT.